Each of the 19 T cell receptor beta chains below was sequenced from the same sample in a study of shared T cell receptors in the human thymus. Produced via immunoSEQ multiplex PCR; TCRdb's table is partial and in-frame only. This table has hundreds of thousands of clones, 95% appearing once. The specimen was thymocytes. These TCRs come from a human donor.

The V and J genes are TRBV14 and TRBJ2-3, with D uncertain. In germline, CDR1 is SGHDN, CDR2 FVKESK. The CDR3 has 17 amino acids. Trimming shortened V by 4 bases and J by 0 bases, and 17 bases separated the two germline ends. Here the CDR3 DNA reads TGTGCCAGCAGCCTAATTCGGGCCCCCGGGAGCACAGATACGCAGTATTTT. It encodes CASSLIRAPGSTDTQYF.

This rearrangement joins TRBV14 to TRBJ2-3; D is unclear. This CDR3 spans 16 amino acids. Germline V CDR1 and CDR2: SGHDN, FVKESK. The V end lost 2 bases, the J end lost 0 bases, and 12 bases lay between the germline ends. This CDR3 is CASSQKQTPSTDTQYF. As DNA, the CDR3 is TGTGCCAGCAGCCAAAAACAGACGCCTAGCACAGATACGCAGTATTTT.

V and J are TRBV7-9 and TRBJ1-4, with unresolved D. The CDR3 totals 16 residues. CDR1 and CDR2 from the germline V gene are SEHNR and FQNEAQ (reference sequence). Trimming cost V 3 bases and J 8 bases, with 19 bases left between them. This CDR3 is CASSFSEFTNREKLFF. CDR3 DNA: TGTGCCAGCAGCTTCAGTGAGTTCACTAATCGGGAAAAACTGTTTTTT. The full variable domain, its missing parts supplied by reference TRBV7-9 and TRBJ1-4, is DTGVSQNPRHKITKRGQNVTFRCDPISEHNRLYWYRQTLGQGPEFLTYFQNEAQLEKSRLLSDRFSAERPKGSFSTLEIQRTEQGDSAMYLCASSFSEFTNREKLFFGSGTQLSVL.

The CDR3 DNA sequence: TGTGCCAGCAGCTTGGAGCAGACCTACGAGCAGTACTTC. Amino acid sequence: CASSLEQTYEQYF. The genes are TRBV5-8 and TRBJ2-7, with no clear D. CDR1 SGHTS and CDR2 YDEGEE come from the germline V gene. This CDR3 comprises 13 residues. V was cut by 0 bases and J by 2 bases, with 6 bases left in between.

The J gene is TRBJ2-7, the V gene TRBV7-6; D remains unclear. With 4 bases removed from V and 0 bases from J, the gap between germline ends came to 7 bases. CDR3 length: 13 amino acids. Germline values: CDR1 SGHVS, CDR2 FNYEAQ. The CDR3 sequence is CASSSYSSYEQYF. CDR3 DNA sequence: TGTGCCAGCAGCTCTTACAGCTCCTACGAGCAGTACTTC.

The chain has TRBV27 and TRBJ1-4, with a tentative D call TRBD1 (6 bases). CDR1 and CDR2 (germline): MNHEY, SMNVEV (reference sequence). The CDR3 spans 13 residues. Trimming took 2 bases from V and 8 from J, leaving 9 bases between them. The CDR3 DNA reads as TGTGCCAGCAGTTTAAGAGACAGGGAAAAACTGTTTTTT. It codes for CASSLRDREKLFF.

This chain connects TRBV18 to TRBJ2-7; possibly TRBD1 or TRBD2 for D (5 bases each). The germline gives CDR1 KGHSH, CDR2 LQKENI. V was cut by 3 bases and J by 2 bases, with 17 bases left in between. The CDR3 has 16 amino acids. CDR3 bases: TGTGCCAGCTCACCCACCCCCGGGACGCAGACCTACGAGCAGTACTTC. Its translation is CASSPTPGTQTYEQYF.

This clone showed up just a few times. The chain joins TRBV11-2 to TRBJ2-7; D may be TRBD2 (5 bases). CDR1 and CDR2 from the germline V gene are SGHAT and FQNNGV. The CDR3 runs to 15 residues. Trimming stripped 5 bases from V and 4 bases from J, with 18 bases between. CDR3 DNA sequence: TGTGCCAGCAGCCCCGGGCCAGGAGGTTGGTACGAGCAGTACTTC. It translates to CASSPGPGGWYEQYF.

This chain joins TRBV28 and TRBJ2-5; D not certain. Germline lookup yields CDR1 MDHEN and CDR2 SYDVKM. CDR3 length: 11 amino acids. V was cut by 8 bases and J by 5 bases, with 9 bases left in between. In nucleotides, the CDR3 is TGTGCCAGCTCCCTTACTGAGACCCAGTACTTC. It translates to CASSLTETQYF.

V gene TRBV18 combines with J gene TRBJ2-1; the match to TRBD1 covers 10 bases. Germline assignment: CDR1 KGHSH and CDR2 LQKENI. The CDR3 has 17 amino acids. J lost 9 bases, V lost 5 bases, and 16 bases had no gene match. The CDR3 nucleotides are TGTGCCAGCTCATCCCCAATGACAGGGGGCGCGGGTAGTGAGCAGTTCTTC. This sequence encodes CASSSPMTGGAGSEQFF.

This clone was found once. The chain carries TRBV7-2 and TRBJ2-5; possibly TRBD1 for D (6 bases). The CDR3 spans 15 residues. CDR1 and CDR2 (germline): SGHTA, FQGNSA. V lost 3 bases and J 5 bases, leaving 16 bases between the germline ends. CDR3 loop: CASSLYSGALETQYF. Written as DNA, the CDR3 is TGTGCCAGCAGCTTGTATTCAGGGGCATTGGAGACCCAGTACTTC.

The genes are TRBV6-5 and TRBJ2-3; D is perhaps TRBD2 (5 bases). Trimming took off 6 bases at V and 2 bases at J, with 12 bases between the two ends. The V gene's germline CDR1 is MNHEY and CDR2 SVGAGI. This CDR3 is built from 14 residues. The CDR3 here is CASSQPGFTDTQYF. CDR3 coding DNA: TGTGCCAGCAGCCAGCCGGGGTTCACAGATACGCAGTATTTT.

The genes are TRBV27 and TRBJ1-1; 10 bases fit TRBD1. The CDR3 has 14 residues. V lost 5 bases and J lost 4; bases outside the gene matches: 4. CDR1 and CDR2 (germline): MNHEY, SMNVEV (reference sequence). The CDR3 region is CASSKDRGGTEAFF. In DNA form, the CDR3 reads TGTGCCAGCAGTAAGGACAGGGGGGGCACTGAAGCTTTCTTT.

The chain couples TRBV14 to TRBJ2-1; TRBD2 might be the D (5 bases). The germline V and J ends were trimmed by 0 bases and 7 bases, with 19 bases remaining between them. Germline V gene data show CDR1 as SGHDN and CDR2 as FVKESK. The CDR3 consists of 17 residues. The CDR3 spells CASSQDGGLRPQNEQFF. The CDR3 nucleotides read TGTGCCAGCAGCCAAGATGGTGGACTCAGACCCCAAAATGAGCAGTTCTTC. The variable domain in full, with the rest retrieved from reference TRBV14 and TRBJ2-1, is EAGVTQFPSHSVIEKGQTVTLRCDPISGHDNLYWYRRVMGKEIKFLLHFVKESKQDESGMPNNRFLAERTGGTYSTLKVQPAELEDSGVYFCASSQDGGLRPQNEQFFGPGTRLTVL.

The chain's CDR3 is CAMGTSGRASDEQFF. The CDR3 DNA sequence: TGTGCCATGGGAACCAGCGGGAGAGCGTCGGATGAGCAGTTCTTC. This chain joins TRBV10-3 and TRBJ2-1, with 8 bases fitting TRBD2. In germline, CDR1 is ENHRY, CDR2 SYGVKD. The CDR3 is made up of 15 amino acids. Trimming at V came to 9 bases and at J to 8 bases, leaving 15 bases not matched to a gene.

The gene calls are TRBV4-2 and TRBJ1-2; TRBD1 matches at 10 bases. The V gene end was trimmed by 1 base and the J gene end by 4 bases; junction bases not matched to a gene: 6. There are 16 residues in the CDR3. Germline V gene sequence: CDR1 LGHNA, CDR2 YNFKEQ. The CDR3 DNA sequence: TGTGCCAGCAGCCAAGCCGGGACAGGGGTAAGCTATGGCTACACCTTC. This sequence encodes CASSQAGTGVSYGYTF.

The V and J genes are TRBV20-1 and TRBJ2-5; D assignment may be TRBD1 or TRBD2 (5 bases each). Trimming pared 7 bases from V and 4 bases from J, leaving 10 bases between. CDR3 length: 11 residues. In germline, CDR1 is DFQATT, CDR2 SNEGSKA (reference sequence). Here the CDR3 reads CSDGTTETQYF. For the CDR3, the DNA is TGCAGTGACGGGACGACAGAGACCCAGTACTTC.

This sequence joins TRBV28 and TRBJ1-1; D is undetermined. Germline CDR1 reads MDHEN; CDR2 reads SYDVKM. Trimming removed 2 bases from V and 0 bases from J, with 13 bases in between. This CDR3 contains 16 residues. As DNA, the CDR3 is TGTGCCAGCAGTTTAAGATTTGGGGAGATGAACACTGAAGCTTTCTTT. This encodes CASSLRFGEMNTEAFF.

The chain couples TRBV28 to TRBJ1-2; perhaps TRBD1 as D (5 bases). V lost 7 bases, J lost 3 bases, and 18 bases lay in between. The CDR3 loop spans 15 amino acids. CDR1 and CDR2 from the germline V gene are MDHEN and SYDVKM. CDR3 coding DNA: TGTGCCAGCACCCCGTTTGAAGGGGAGGACTATGGCTACACCTTC. Translation: CASTPFEGEDYGYTF.